The 32 T cell receptor beta chains below come from one sample, sequenced in a study of shared clonotypes between healthy human individuals. The protocol was immunoSEQ multiplex PCR, while the TCRdb copy is restricted to in-frame clones and leaves out a portion. The sample has roughly 320,000 clones, roughly 87% seen once. Sequences were obtained from memory CD8+ T cells sorted from blood. The subset was: CD45RO+ cells pooled with CCR7-negative TemRA cells. These receptors were taken from a young man in good health.

The rearrangement joins TRBV27 to TRBJ2-5, with D possibly being TRBD1 or TRBD2 (7 bases each). CDR1 is MNHEY, CDR2 SMNVEV, per germline (reference sequence). The CDR3 consists of 15 residues. The V and J ends lost 5 bases and 4 bases respectively, with 17 bases between them. CDR3 coding DNA: TGTGCCAGCAGTCCCCGACAGGGAGGGGGAGAGACCCAGTACTTC. It specifies CASSPRQGGGETQYF.

The chain combines TRBV5-4 with TRBJ2-1; D gene ambiguous. V was pared by 1 base and J by 5 bases, with 16 bases between. This CDR3 has 16 amino acids. The germline gives CDR1 SGHNT, CDR2 YYREEE (reference sequence). The DNA for the CDR3 is TGTGCCAGCAGCTTGAGGTCTAGAGGCCCAAACAATGAGCAGTTCTTC. Amino acids: CASSLRSRGPNNEQFF.

This chain uses TRBV5-1 with TRBJ1-2; the D is unclear. The CDR3 sequence is 17 residues long. Germline V CDR1 and CDR2: SGHRS, YFSETQ. The V and J ends lost 4 bases and 4 bases respectively, with 23 bases between them. The CDR3 DNA sequence: TGCGCCAGCAGCATCGACCCGACCGGCTCCCTTCCCTATGGCTACACCTTC. This encodes CASSIDPTGSLPYGYTF.

The rearrangement uses TRBV7-9 and TRBJ1-1; D is unclear. CDR1 SEHNR and CDR2 FQNEAQ come from the germline V gene (reference sequence). The germline V and J ends were trimmed by 1 base and 8 bases, with 11 bases remaining between them. CDR3 length: 13 residues. The chain's CDR3 is CASSLVAWAEAFF. CDR3 sequence (DNA): TGTGCCAGCAGCTTAGTTGCCTGGGCCGAAGCTTTCTTT.

The rearrangement links TRBV4-1 to TRBJ2-3, with 9 nucleotides matching TRBD2. V lost 2 bases to trimming and J lost 3 bases; unmatched junction nucleotides: 9. The CDR3 is made up of 17 amino acids. In germline, CDR1 is MGHRA, CDR2 YSYEKL. In nucleotides, the CDR3 is TGCGCCAGCAGCCAATACCCCGGACTAGCGACAACAGATACGCAGTATTTT. Translating gives CASSQYPGLATTDTQYF.

The CDR3 is CASSYSTAFNQPQHF. Written as DNA, the CDR3 is TGTGCCAGCAGCTATTCGACAGCATTCAATCAGCCCCAGCATTTT. The V and J genes are TRBV7-6 and TRBJ1-5; perhaps TRBD1 as D (5 bases). The CDR3 sequence is 15 residues long. The V gene lost 4 bases and the J gene lost 3 bases, with 13 bases spanning the gap. CDR1 is SGHVS, CDR2 FNYEAQ, per germline.

The chain recombines TRBV6-5 with TRBJ2-3, with D maybe TRBD1 (6 bases). From germline, CDR1 is MNHEY and CDR2 SVGAGI. Deletions cut 7 bases from V and 6 bases from J, with 17 bases between. This CDR3 comprises 14 residues. The DNA of the CDR3 is TGTGCCAGCACCCACGCCACAGGGTCGGATACGCAGTATTTT. Translating gives CASTHATGSDTQYF.

As concerns this clone: Given a much more abundant clone one base away, this may be a read error. Other DNA sequences in the same sample also yield this CDR3. The V and J genes are TRBV9 and TRBJ2-7; 13 positions agree with TRBD2. Germline CDR1 and CDR2: SGDLS and YYNGEE. The CDR3 sequence is 14 residues long. V lost 5 bases, J lost 5 bases, and 4 bases stayed unmatched. The CDR3 DNA is TGTGCCAGCAGTTCCGGACTAGCGGGAGACGAGCAGTACTTC. Translation: CASSSGLAGDEQYF.

The V gene is TRBV5-1, the J gene TRBJ1-1; D is uncertain. The CDR3 runs to 14 residues. Trimming removed 4 bases at V and 3 bases at J, with 13 bases between. CDR1 and CDR2 from the germline V gene are SGHRS and YFSETQ. CDR3: CASSPRAGDTEAFF. CDR3 DNA: TGCGCCAGCAGCCCCCGGGCGGGAGACACTGAAGCTTTCTTT.

The chain joins TRBV6-5 to TRBJ2-7; D is ambiguous. CDR1 is MNHEY and CDR2 is SVGAGI in the germline V gene. Trimming shortened V by 1 base and J by 2 bases, and 9 bases separated the two germline ends. This CDR3 region has 14 residues. The DNA for the CDR3 is TGTGCCAGCAGTTACTTCCGGACGGCCTACGAGCAGTACTTC. This gives the protein CASSYFRTAYEQYF.

This sequence joins TRBV7-8 and TRBJ2-1; 10 positions match TRBD1. CDR1 is SGHVS, CDR2 FQNEAQ, per germline. J gave up 5 bases and V 5 bases, and 3 bases lay outside the gene matches. There are 14 residues in the CDR3. The CDR3 sequence is CASSTGTGDNEQFF. The CDR3 DNA is TGTGCCAGCAGCACCGGGACAGGGGACAATGAGCAGTTCTTC.

The rearrangement joins TRBV7-9 to TRBJ2-3, with D possibly TRBD1 on 6 matching bases. Germline V gene lookup returns CDR1 SEHNR and CDR2 FQNEAQ (reference sequence). The CDR3 consists of 15 residues. Trimming took off 7 bases at V and 1 base at J, with 15 bases between the two ends. The CDR3 reads CASTITGYGTDTQYF. The CDR3 coding sequence is TGTGCCAGCACCATTACAGGGTACGGCACAGATACGCAGTATTTT.

The chain joins TRBV7-2 to TRBJ2-7; 9 bases line up with TRBD1. There are 15 residues in the CDR3. CDR1 and CDR2 (germline): SGHTA, FQGNSA. V shed 5 bases, J shed 0 bases, and the junction held 5 bases outside the gene matches. CDR3 protein: CASSSRDRDSYEQYF. DNA of the CDR3: TGTGCCAGCAGCAGCCGGGACAGGGACTCCTACGAGCAGTACTTC. The whole variable domain, filled in from reference TRBV7-2 and TRBJ2-7, reads GAGVSQSPSNKVTEKGKDVELRCDPISGHTALYWYRQSLGQGLEFLIYFQGNSAPDKSGLPSDRFSAERTGGSVSTLTIQRTQQEDSAVYLCASSSRDRDSYEQYFGPGTRLTVT.

This clone is a singleton in its sample. J is TRBJ2-5 and V is TRBV4-1, with TRBD2 identical over 7 bases. The CDR3 has 17 residues. Germline trimming cut 0 bases from V and 3 bases from J; bases unmatched to any gene: 10. Germline-derived CDR1 and CDR2 are MGHRA and YSYEKL. The CDR3 DNA sequence: TGCGCCAGCAGCCAAGATAGGCGTCTAGCGGAAAAAGAGACCCAGTACTTC. Its translation: CASSQDRRLAEKETQYF.

V is TRBV9 and J is TRBJ2-3, with a tentative D call TRBD2 (6 bases). The germline gives CDR1 SGDLS, CDR2 YYNGEE. V was cut by 6 bases and J by 0 bases, with 11 bases left in between. The CDR3 covers 14 residues. The CDR3 bases are TGTGCCAGCATGGAGGGTGCTAGCACAGATACGCAGTATTTT. Encoded protein: CASMEGASTDTQYF.

This clone has just one count. As DNA, the CDR3 is TGCGCCAGCAGCTGGGACGGCGGCCCTCTTGAAGCTTTCTTT. Translating gives CASSWDGGPLEAFF. The chain recombines TRBV5-1 with TRBJ1-1; possible D gene TRBD1, 5 bases. V was cut by 3 bases and J by 7 bases, with 16 bases left in between. CDR3 length: 14 residues. Germline lookup yields CDR1 SGHRS and CDR2 YFSETQ.

The chain joins TRBV27 to TRBJ2-2, with a weak D call TRBD1 (6 bases). Between the trimmed V and J ends, which lost 3 bases and 2 bases, there was a span of 19 bases. The germline CDR1 and CDR2 sequences are MNHEY and SMNVEV (reference sequence). The CDR3 consists of 18 residues. The CDR3 spells CASSFRWTVWANTGELFF. As DNA, the CDR3 is TGTGCCAGCAGTTTTAGATGGACAGTGTGGGCCAACACCGGGGAGCTGTTTTTT.

The chain combines TRBV27 with TRBJ1-2; perhaps TRBD1 as D (6 bases). The germline gives CDR1 MNHEY, CDR2 SMNVEV (reference sequence). This CDR3 contains 15 residues. V lost 0 bases and J 8 bases, leaving 16 bases between the germline ends. The CDR3 bases are TGTGCCAGCAGTTTATCCCCAGGGGCGGTCGGGGGCTACACCTTC. This codes for CASSLSPGAVGGYTF.

The rearrangement uses TRBV7-9 and TRBJ1-4; D call uncertain. Per germline, CDR1 SEHNR and CDR2 FQNEAQ (reference sequence). This CDR3 is 15 amino acids long. The ends were cut back, 5 bases at V and 6 bases at J, with 16 bases in the middle. The CDR3 is CASSLPRTDHEKLFF. For the CDR3, the DNA is TGTGCCAGCAGCCTACCGCGGACCGACCATGAAAAACTGTTTTTT.

This chain uses TRBV7-6 with TRBJ2-5; D is undetermined. CDR1 and CDR2 (germline): SGHVS, FNYEAQ. V lost 1 base, J lost 0 bases, and 9 bases lay in between. The CDR3 totals 15 residues. CDR3: CASSLEGGNQETQYF. CDR3 coding DNA: TGTGCCAGCAGCTTAGAAGGTGGCAACCAAGAGACCCAGTACTTC.

The CDR3 DNA sequence: TGTGCCTGGAGTGTATCTTTTGGCTACACCTTC. Amino acids: CAWSVSFGYTF. This chain links TRBV30 with TRBJ1-2; no clear D. The V gene's germline CDR1 is GTSNPN and CDR2 SVGIG (reference sequence). V shed 0 bases and J shed 7 bases, with 6 bases lying between them. This CDR3 is 11 amino acids long.

This clone was detected a few times. V is TRBV4-1 and J is TRBJ2-7; D is undetermined. V was cut by 0 bases and J by 3 bases, with 6 bases left in between. Per the germline V gene, CDR1 is MGHRA and CDR2 is YSYEKL. The CDR3 extends over 13 amino acids. The CDR3 sequence is CASSQDMSYEQYF. In DNA, the CDR3 is TGCGCCAGCAGCCAAGATATGAGCTACGAGCAGTACTTC.

The rearrangement joins TRBV27 to TRBJ1-4; 7 bases match TRBD1. The CDR3 sequence is 14 residues long. The V and J ends lost 4 bases and 7 bases, in that order; junction bases with no gene match: 6. Germline CDR1 is MNHEY and CDR2 is SMNVEV (reference sequence). For the CDR3, the DNA is TGTGCCAGCAGTTCTGACAGGGTTTCTGAAAAACTGTTTTTT. Protein: CASSSDRVSEKLFF.

There are many counts of this clone. DNA for the CDR3: TGTGCCAGCAGCTTAGAAGTAGGGGTTTTCGAGCAGTACTTC. Translated, it gives CASSLEVGVFEQYF. The chain joins TRBV11-2 to TRBJ2-7; the D gene is possibly TRBD1 (5 bases). The ends were cut back, 0 bases at V and 6 bases at J, with 12 bases in the middle. Germline CDR1 reads SGHAT; CDR2 reads FQNNGV. The length of the CDR3 is 14 residues.

The rearrangement uses TRBV28 and TRBJ2-1, with 11 bases fitting TRBD2. The V segment lost 8 bases and the J segment 1 base; nucleotides outside the gene matches: 1. CDR1 is MDHEN and CDR2 is SYDVKM in the germline V gene. The CDR3 length is 14 residues. The CDR3 loop reads CASGLAGSYNEQFF. CDR3 nucleotides: TGTGCCAGCGGACTAGCGGGTTCCTACAATGAGCAGTTCTTC.

This clone has only a few counts. This chain joins TRBV29-1 and TRBJ2-7; D is unclear. This CDR3 region has 14 residues. Trimming removed 3 bases from V and 3 bases from J, with 15 bases in between. Germline CDR1 and CDR2: SQVTM and ANQGSEA. This CDR3 reads CSVETYGTGYEQYF. CDR3 sequence (DNA): TGCAGCGTTGAGACGTACGGTACTGGCTACGAGCAGTACTTC.

The chain couples TRBV10-2 to TRBJ1-5; the match to TRBD1 covers 8 bases. Germline CDR1 WSHSY, CDR2 SAAADI. V lost 4 bases, J lost 0 bases, and 11 bases stayed unmatched. The length of the CDR3 is 18 residues. The CDR3 spells CASSVDRVRGYSNQPQHF. CDR3 DNA sequence: TGCGCCAGCAGTGTGGACAGGGTTAGAGGGTATAGCAATCAGCCCCAGCATTTT.

The rearrangement uses TRBV6-5 and TRBJ1-4; unclear D gene. There are 16 residues in the CDR3. Germline V lookup: CDR1 MNHEY, CDR2 SVGAGI. V was trimmed by 2 bases and J by 0 bases, leaving 10 bases between them. The CDR3 is CASSYGTATTNEKLFF. The CDR3 coding sequence is TGTGCCAGCAGTTACGGCACAGCAACAACTAATGAAAAACTGTTTTTT.

The chain has TRBV21-1 and TRBJ2-7; TRBD1, the D gene given by the table, was not confirmed from the DNA. TRBV21-1 is labeled a pseudogene. The CDR3 spans 13 residues. The CDR3 DNA is TGTGCCAGCATTCACAGGGTCGGTTGCGAGCAGTACTTC. Amino acid sequence: CASIHRVGCEQYF.

Concerning this clone: The junction departs from germline at one end; a sequencing error may be responsible. V is TRBV27 and J is TRBJ2-5; the D is unclear. The CDR3 extends over 15 amino acids. Germline CDR1 and CDR2: MNHEY and SMNVEV (reference sequence). The CDR3 reads CASSVSLRDPETQYF. CDR3 sequence (DNA): TGTGCCAGCAGTGTATCGCTTAGAGATCCGGAGACCCAGTACTTC.

Remarks on this clone: In the same sample, other DNA sequences code for this CDR3. The V and J genes are TRBV5-4 and TRBJ2-1; D is perhaps TRBD2 (6 bases). This CDR3 spans 13 amino acids. Germline CDR1 is SGHNT and CDR2 is YYREEE (reference sequence). V shed 7 bases and J shed 0 bases, with 8 bases lying between them. The CDR3 region has the DNA TGTGCCAGCCGACTAGACTCCTACAATGAGCAGTTCTTC. Amino acid sequence: CASRLDSYNEQFF. Variable domain in full (rest from reference TRBV5-4 and TRBJ2-1): ETGVTQSPTHLIKTRGQQVTLRCSSQSGHNTVSWYQQALGQGPQFIFQYYREEENGRGNFPPRFSGLQFPNYSSELNVNALELDDSALYLCASRLDSYNEQFFGPGTRLTVL.

The chain joins TRBV7-9 to TRBJ1-2; maybe TRBD1 (6 bases). The CDR3 runs to 16 residues. Germline CDR1 SEHNR, CDR2 FQNEAQ (reference sequence). V was clipped by 3 bases and J by 0 bases, with 14 bases between them. The CDR3 sequence: CASSLPRTETNYGYTF. The CDR3 DNA reads TGTGCCAGCAGCTTGCCGAGGACAGAGACTAACTATGGCTACACCTTC. The whole variable domain, filled in from reference TRBV7-9 and TRBJ1-2, reads DTGVSQNPRHKITKRGQNVTFRCDPISEHNRLYWYRQTLGQGPEFLTYFQNEAQLEKSRLLSDRFSAERPKGSFSTLEIQRTEQGDSAMYLCASSLPRTETNYGYTFGSGTRLTVV.